The clone carrying this T cell receptor (beta chain) was picked up one time. Germline V CDR1 and CDR2: SGHRS, YFSETQ. Unmatched junction bases numbered 16, after V lost 4 bases and J lost 7 bases. CDR3 length: 16 amino acids. A J-beta primer mix and a sample-barcoded 5' primer were used in a second PCR of roughly 7 to 12 cycles. Each CDR3 protein is one row after TCRdb ran MiXCR on the 5' RACE reads. This sample yields about 680,000 distinct CDR3 sequences, of which 49% are seen a single time; roughly a third belongs to the top ten. This specimen comes from a study of blood T cells in healthy people across ages.

The material sequenced was blood. This receptor was obtained from a woman in her fifties or sixties in good health. The chain uses TRBV5-1 and TRBJ2-7, with 8 bases fitting TRBD2. The CDR3 DNA reads TGCGCCAGCAGCAAGTCGGGAGGGGGGTCCTACAATGAGCAGTACTTC. It codes for CASSKSGGGSYNEQYF.